Listed here is a single TCR beta chain. The V gene's germline CDR1 is SGHNT and CDR2 YENEEA. The junction had 7 bases not matched to a gene; V was cut back by 6 bases and J by 0 bases. The CDR3 contains 15 residues. These data originate in a study of blood T cell repertoires in COVID-19. Here immunoSEQ multiplex PCR was the method, and the copy in TCRdb shows in-frame clones only, minus some. The repertoire has some 280,000 clones, around 90% of them found once; the top ten carry just under 0.95%. The chain employs TRBV11-3 and TRBJ2-7; 8 bases fit TRBD2. The specimen was peripheral blood. This TCR came from a woman between 40 and 50 years old who had recovered from COVID-19. CDR3 sequence reads: CASSPTSGSSYEQYF. CDR3 nucleotide sequence: TGTGCCAGCAGTCCCACTAGCGGTTCCTCCTACGAGCAGTACTTC. The full variable domain, its missing parts supplied by reference TRBV11-3 and TRBJ2-7, is EAGVVQSPRYKIIEKKQPVAFWCNPISGHNTLYWYLQNLGQGPELLIRYENEEAVDDSQLPKDRFSAERLKGVDSTLKIQPAELGDSAVYLCASSPTSGSSYEQYFGPGTRLTVT.